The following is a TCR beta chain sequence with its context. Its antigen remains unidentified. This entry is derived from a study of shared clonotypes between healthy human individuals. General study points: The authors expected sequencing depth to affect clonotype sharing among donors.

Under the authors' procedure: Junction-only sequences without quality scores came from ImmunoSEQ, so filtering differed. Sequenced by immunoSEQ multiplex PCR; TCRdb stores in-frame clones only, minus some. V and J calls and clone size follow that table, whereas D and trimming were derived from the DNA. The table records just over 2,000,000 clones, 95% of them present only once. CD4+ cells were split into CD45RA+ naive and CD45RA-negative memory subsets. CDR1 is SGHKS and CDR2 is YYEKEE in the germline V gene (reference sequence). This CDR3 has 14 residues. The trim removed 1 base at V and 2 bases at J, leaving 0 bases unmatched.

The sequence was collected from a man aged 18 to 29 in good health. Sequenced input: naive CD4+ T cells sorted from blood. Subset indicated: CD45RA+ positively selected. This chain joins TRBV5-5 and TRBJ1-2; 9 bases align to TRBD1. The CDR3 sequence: CASSLTGGNYGYTF. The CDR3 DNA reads TGTGCCAGCAGCTTGACAGGGGGCAACTATGGCTACACCTTC.